These T cell receptor beta chains were read from a single sample in a study of technical replicates of blood from a handful of donors. Sequenced by immunoSEQ multiplex PCR; TCRdb stores in-frame clones only, minus some. The data hold 95,000 to 100,000 clones, with roughly 95% observed a single time. The specimen was T cells isolated from PBMCs. These receptors were collected from a human donor in good health. Each CDR3 is given with its conserved first and last residue. The D gene is left open where the match is weak. Only part of the rows carry a size: once, few, many, or a class if the clone is expanded.

clone_size: NA
d_call: NA
v_call: TRBV6-1
j_call: TRBJ1-4
cdr3_nt: TGTGCCAGCAGTGGTAAAGGAGCCCCCCGTGTTCGTGAAAAACTGTTTTTT
cdr3_aa: CASSGKGAPRVREKLFF

clone_size: NA
d_call: TRBD1
v_call: TRBV25-1
j_call: TRBJ2-1
cdr3_nt: TGTGCCAGCAGTGACCTGACAGGGTCCTACAATGAGCAGTTCTTC
cdr3_aa: CASSDLTGSYNEQFF

clone_size: NA
d_call: NA
v_call: TRBV5-1
j_call: TRBJ1-3
cdr3_nt: TGCGCCAGCAGCCGCCTTCCCCCACAGGACCTCTCTGGAAACACCATATATTTT
cdr3_aa: CASSRLPPQDLSGNTIYF

clone_size: NA
d_call: TRBD2
v_call: TRBV7-7
j_call: TRBJ2-2
cdr3_nt: TGTGCCAGCTTTCTAGCGGACACCGGGGAGCTGTTTTTT
cdr3_aa: CASFLADTGELFF

clone_size: NA
d_call: TRBD2
v_call: TRBV7-3
j_call: TRBJ2-1
cdr3_nt: TGTGCCAGCAGCCCCACGGGACTAGCGCACTACAATGAGCAGTTCTTC
cdr3_aa: CASSPTGLAHYNEQFF

clone_size: NA
d_call: NA
v_call: TRBV2
j_call: TRBJ1-4
cdr3_nt: TGTGCCAGCAGTGAAACGGGTTTAGATGAAAAACTGTTTTTT
cdr3_aa: CASSETGLDEKLFF

clone_size: NA
d_call: TRBD1
v_call: TRBV7-6
j_call: TRBJ2-5
cdr3_nt: TGTGCCAGCAGCTTAGCGGGGCAGGGGGAAGAGACCCAGTACTTC
cdr3_aa: CASSLAGQGEETQYF

clone_size: once
d_call: NA
v_call: TRBV27
j_call: TRBJ1-2
cdr3_nt: TGTGCCAGCAGTCTACAGGGCAACTATGGCTACACCTTC
cdr3_aa: CASSLQGNYGYTF

clone_size: NA
d_call: NA
v_call: TRBV27
j_call: TRBJ2-2
cdr3_nt: TGTGCCAGCAGTTCCCTCATGGAGGGGAGTAAGGCCGGGGAGCTGTTTTTT
cdr3_aa: CASSSLMEGSKAGELFF

clone_size: once
d_call: NA
v_call: TRBV5-1
j_call: TRBJ2-5
cdr3_nt: TGCGCCAGCCGGGCGTCTGGGGCAGAAGAGACCCAGTACTTC
cdr3_aa: CASRASGAEETQYF

clone_size: NA
d_call: NA
v_call: TRBV7-6
j_call: TRBJ1-6
cdr3_nt: TGTGCCAGCAGCTTAAGTCCCACGTTTAGAAGCTCCTATAATTCACCCCTCCACTTT
cdr3_aa: CASSLSPTFRSSYNSPLHF

clone_size: once
d_call: NA
v_call: TRBV2
j_call: TRBJ2-7
cdr3_nt: TGTGCCAGCGCCCGGGTTTCGCCCTACGAGCAGTACTTC
cdr3_aa: CASARVSPYEQYF

clone_size: NA
d_call: NA
v_call: TRBV5-1
j_call: TRBJ2-3
cdr3_nt: TGCGCCAGCAGCTTGTACAGGAGCGATACGCAGTATTTT
cdr3_aa: CASSLYRSDTQYF